This TCR beta chain was recovered during a study of beta chain features in type 1 diabetes. On this clone: Its antigen is not identified.

General study findings and limits: Compared to healthy donors, patients appeared to have naive, central memory and Treg TCRB repertoires that were more alike. Shortening of TCRB CDR3s, moderate but significant, appeared in all four CD4+ subsets of Type 1 diabetes patients.

J was trimmed by 7 bases and V by 3 bases; bases with no gene match: 7. CDR1 is SGHTA, CDR2 FQGNSA, per germline. The CDR3 is 15 amino acids. Roughly 100 mL of blood, on average, came from one heparinised draw per donor. Each population that was sorted was more than 95% pure. Sequencing targeted expressed TCRB transcripts, as all isolated RNA had been reverse transcribed. Profiled with immunoSEQ multiplex PCR; TCRdb holds only in-frame clones, not every one. The sample records 310,000 or so clones, around 8% being singletons. Sequencing was carried out using central memory CD4+ T cells from blood. The chain is built from TRBV7-2 and TRBJ1-5; 9 bases are a match to TRBD1. This TCR was sampled from a woman between 18 and 30 years old in good health. The DNA of the CDR3 is TGTGCCAGCAGCTTGGGGACAGGGCGGATACAGCCCCAGCATTTT. It encodes CASSLGTGRIQPQHF.